This T cell receptor (beta chain) was identified during a study of blood T cell repertoires in COVID-19. Study details: Samples of COVID-19 (acute and convalescent) were obtained from the United States, Italy and Spain.

In assigning cohorts, the study relied on participant-reported clinical history. Two consecutive negative NP/OP PCR tests, clearance, or resolved symptoms defined Cohort 3 recovery. The V gene's germline CDR1 is SGHTA and CDR2 FQGTGA. The germline V and J ends were trimmed by 1 base and 0 bases, with 6 bases remaining between them. CDR3 length: 14 residues. In the original processing: For nucleated cells, counts were estimated from reference gene primer amplification. TCRdb's table, derived via immunoSEQ multiplex PCR, lists solely in-frame clones and lacks some. That table is the source of V, J and clone size, and D and trimming were worked out from the DNA. The sample lists approximately 270,000 clones; approximately 85% were seen once.

The chain recombines TRBV7-3 with TRBJ1-1, with a possible D match to TRBD1 (6 bases). This receptor was taken from a woman between 50 and 59 years old who had recovered from COVID-19. Sequenced: PBMCs or T cells enriched from blood (not recorded which). As DNA, the CDR3 is TGTGCCAGCAGCTTAAACAGGGTGAACACTGAAGCTTTCTTT. Amino acid sequence: CASSLNRVNTEAFF.